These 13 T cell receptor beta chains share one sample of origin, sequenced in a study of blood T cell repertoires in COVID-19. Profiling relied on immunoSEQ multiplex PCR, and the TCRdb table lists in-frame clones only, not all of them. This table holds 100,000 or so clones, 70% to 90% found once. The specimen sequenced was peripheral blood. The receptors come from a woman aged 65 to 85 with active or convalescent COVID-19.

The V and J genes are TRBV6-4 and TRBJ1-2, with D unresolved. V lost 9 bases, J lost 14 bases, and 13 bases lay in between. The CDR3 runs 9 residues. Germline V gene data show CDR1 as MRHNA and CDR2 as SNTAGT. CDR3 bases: TGTGCCAGGGTACCCTCTAGGACCTTC. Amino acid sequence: CARVPSRTF.

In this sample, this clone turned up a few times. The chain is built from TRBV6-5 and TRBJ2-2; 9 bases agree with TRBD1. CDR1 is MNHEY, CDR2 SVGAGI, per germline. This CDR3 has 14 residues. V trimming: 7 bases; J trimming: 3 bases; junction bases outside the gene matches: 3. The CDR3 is CASTDRGDTGELFF. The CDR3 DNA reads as TGTGCCAGCACCGACAGGGGGGACACCGGGGAGCTGTTTTTT.

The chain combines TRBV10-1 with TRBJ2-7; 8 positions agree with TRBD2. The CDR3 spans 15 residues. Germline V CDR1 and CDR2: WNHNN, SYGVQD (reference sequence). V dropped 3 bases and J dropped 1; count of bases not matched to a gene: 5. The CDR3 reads CASSDTRGASYEQYF. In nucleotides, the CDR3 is TGCGCCAGCAGTGATACGCGGGGGGCATCCTACGAGCAGTACTTC.

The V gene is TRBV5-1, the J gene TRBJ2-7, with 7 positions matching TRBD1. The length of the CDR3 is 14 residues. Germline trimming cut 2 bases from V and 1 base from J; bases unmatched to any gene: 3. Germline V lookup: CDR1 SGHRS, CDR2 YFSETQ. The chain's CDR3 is CASSLGTASYEQYF. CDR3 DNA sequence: TGCGCCAGCAGCTTAGGGACAGCTTCCTACGAGCAGTACTTC.

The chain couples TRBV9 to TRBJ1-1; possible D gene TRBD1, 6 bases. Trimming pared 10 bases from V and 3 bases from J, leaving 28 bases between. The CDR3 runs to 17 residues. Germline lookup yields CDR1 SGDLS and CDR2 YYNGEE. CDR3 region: CAQPTGGPNRAHTEAFF. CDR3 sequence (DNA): TGTGCCCAACCGACTGGGGGCCCAAACCGAGCGCACACTGAAGCTTTCTTT.

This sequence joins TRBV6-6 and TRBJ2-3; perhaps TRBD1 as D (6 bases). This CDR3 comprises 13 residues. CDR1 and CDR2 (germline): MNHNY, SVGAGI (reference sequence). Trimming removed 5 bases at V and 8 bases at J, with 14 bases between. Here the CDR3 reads CASSQLQGRTQYF. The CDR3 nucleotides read TGTGCCAGCAGTCAATTACAGGGTCGTACGCAGTATTTT.

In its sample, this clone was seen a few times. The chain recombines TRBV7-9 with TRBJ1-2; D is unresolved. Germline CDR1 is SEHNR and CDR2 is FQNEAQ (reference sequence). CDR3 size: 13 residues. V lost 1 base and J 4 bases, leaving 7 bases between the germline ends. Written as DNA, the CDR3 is TGTGCCAGCAGCTTAGATATAGCCTATGGCTACACCTTC. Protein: CASSLDIAYGYTF.

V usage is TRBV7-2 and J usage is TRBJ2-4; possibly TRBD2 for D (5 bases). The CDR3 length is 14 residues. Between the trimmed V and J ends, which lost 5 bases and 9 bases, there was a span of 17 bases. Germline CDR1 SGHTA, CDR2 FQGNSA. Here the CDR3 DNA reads TGTGCCAGCAGCGCCCAAGTTTCGGGGAGCATTCAGTACTTC. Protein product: CASSAQVSGSIQYF.

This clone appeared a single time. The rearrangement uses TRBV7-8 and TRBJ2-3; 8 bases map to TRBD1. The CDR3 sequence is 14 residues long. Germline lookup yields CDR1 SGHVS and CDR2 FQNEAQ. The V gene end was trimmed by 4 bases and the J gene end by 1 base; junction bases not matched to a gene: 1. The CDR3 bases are TGTGCCAGCAGCTGGGGACAGGGCACAGATACGCAGTATTTT. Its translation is CASSWGQGTDTQYF.

The CDR3 nucleotides are TGTGCCAGCAGCTCCAACCCGGGACAGCGGACCGGGGAGCTGTTTTTT. It translates to CASSSNPGQRTGELFF. The chain couples TRBV7-9 to TRBJ2-2; TRBD1 aligns across 7 bases. The CDR3 sequence is 16 residues long. V was pared by 4 bases and J by 5 bases, with 10 bases of the junction left unmatched. Germline V lookup: CDR1 SEHNR, CDR2 FQNEAQ (reference sequence).

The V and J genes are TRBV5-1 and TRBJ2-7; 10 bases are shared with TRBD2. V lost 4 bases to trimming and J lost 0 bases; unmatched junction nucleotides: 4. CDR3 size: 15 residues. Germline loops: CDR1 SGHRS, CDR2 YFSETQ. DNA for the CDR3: TGCGCCAGCAGCGCTCTAGCGGGGGACTCCTACGAGCAGTACTTC. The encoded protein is CASSALAGDSYEQYF.

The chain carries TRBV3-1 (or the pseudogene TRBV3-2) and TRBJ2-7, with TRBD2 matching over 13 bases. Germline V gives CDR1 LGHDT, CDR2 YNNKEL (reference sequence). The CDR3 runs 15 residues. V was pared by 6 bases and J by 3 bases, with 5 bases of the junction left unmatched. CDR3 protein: CASSYGTSGVYEQYF. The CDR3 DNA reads TGTGCCAGCAGTTACGGGACTAGCGGGGTCTACGAGCAGTACTTC.

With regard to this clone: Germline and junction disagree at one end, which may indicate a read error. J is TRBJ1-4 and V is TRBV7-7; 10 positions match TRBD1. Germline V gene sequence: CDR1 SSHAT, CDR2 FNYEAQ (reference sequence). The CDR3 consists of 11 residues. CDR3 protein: CASSSGQGETF. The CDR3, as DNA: TGTGCCAGCAGCTCCGGACAGGGGGAAACTTTT.